The 10 T cell receptor beta chains presented below share a single source sample, sequenced in a study of blood T cell repertoires in COVID-19 (dated by TCRdb to 2020 to 2021). Receptor amplification or capture employed the immunoSEQ multiplex PCR assay. TCRdb retrieved this table from immuneACCESS and kept in-frame rearrangements only. Not all clones are present; in checked studies, unresolved V genes account for under half, and no reason is known for the remainder. The sample data list about 160,000 clones, and around 77% of these were observed just once. The ten top clones hold around 2.7% of the sample. The sample taken for sequencing was peripheral blood. These receptors originate from a man aged 65 to 79 with acute or convalescent COVID-19.

This clone was counted between two and nine times. The rearrangement uses TRBV7-8 and TRBJ2-7, with 12 bases fitting TRBD2. Germline trimming cut 0 bases from V and 2 bases from J; bases unmatched to any gene: 5. CDR3 length equals 17 residues. Germline assignment: CDR1 SGHVS and CDR2 FQNEAQ. The CDR3 DNA is TGTGCCAGCAGCTTAGCGTTGTCTAGCGGGGGGGCCTACGAGCAGTACTTC. Translation gives CASSLALSSGGAYEQYF.

CDR3 loop: CASSLVSGENEQFF. CDR3 nucleotide sequence: TGTGCCAGCAGCTTAGTTAGCGGGGAGAATGAGCAGTTCTTC. V usage is TRBV7-6 and J usage is TRBJ2-1; 8 positions match TRBD2. The CDR3 loop spans 14 amino acids. The V gene end was trimmed by 1 base and the J gene end by 7 bases; junction bases not matched to a gene: 3. CDR1 is SGHVS, CDR2 FNYEAQ, per germline.

V is TRBV7-9 and J is TRBJ2-5; a weak D match, TRBD2 (5 bases). Trimming removed 5 bases from V and 7 bases from J, with 17 bases in between. CDR1 and CDR2 (germline): SEHNR, FQNEAQ (reference sequence). The CDR3 is made up of 14 amino acids. CDR3: CASSGGGVAGTQYF. CDR3 DNA sequence: TGTGCCAGCAGCGGAGGTGGGGTCGCCGGGACCCAGTACTTC.

This clone occurred once. Other DNA sequences in the sample encode the same CDR3. The rearrangement links TRBV5-1 to TRBJ1-1; a possible D gene is TRBD1 (6 bases). The V end was cut by 0 bases, the J end by 0 bases, with 6 bases between. The CDR3 covers 14 residues. Germline V lookup: CDR1 SGHRS, CDR2 YFSETQ. CDR3 protein: CASSLEGVNTEAFF. The CDR3 DNA follows: TGCGCCAGCAGCTTGGAGGGGGTGAACACTGAAGCTTTCTTT.

V gene TRBV6-5 combines with J gene TRBJ1-6; TRBD1 might be the D (6 bases). Trimming left V 4 bases short and J 7 bases short, with 11 bases between. The CDR3 totals 14 residues. The germline V gene encodes CDR1 MNHEY and CDR2 SVGAGI. The CDR3 is CASSLTGNNSPLHF. The CDR3 DNA is TGTGCCAGCAGTTTAACAGGGAACAATTCACCCCTCCACTTT.

The gene calls are TRBV19 and TRBJ1-4, with 7 bases that match TRBD1. Germline-derived CDR1 and CDR2 are LNHDA and SQIVND (reference sequence). J gave up 5 bases and V 2 bases, and 11 bases lay outside the gene matches. This CDR3 has 17 residues. CDR3: CASSIRGGRGQNEKLFF. The CDR3 DNA reads TGTGCCAGTAGTATAAGAGGGGGCAGGGGCCAAAATGAAAAACTGTTTTTT.

A single count supports this clone. V usage is TRBV10-3 and J usage is TRBJ1-1; 7 bases match TRBD1. Trimming cost V 4 bases and J 6 bases; bases outside gene matches: 8. Germline V gene data show CDR1 as ENHRY and CDR2 as SYGVKD. The CDR3 has 14 amino acids. CDR3 sequence (DNA): TGTGCCATCAGTGTCGAAGGGGGCAACCCTGAAGCTTTCTTT. This codes for CAISVEGGNPEAFF.

V gene TRBV13 combines with J gene TRBJ1-3; D not certain. Germline V lookup: CDR1 PRHDT, CDR2 FYEKMQ (reference sequence). The V and J ends lost 6 bases and 3 bases respectively, with 12 bases between them. This CDR3 contains 14 residues. This CDR3 reads CASSRGRVGNTIYF. The CDR3, as DNA: TGTGCCAGCAGTCGTGGGAGGGTTGGAAACACCATATATTTT.

This sequence joins TRBV6-5 and TRBJ2-7, with 7 nucleotides matching TRBD1. CDR1 and CDR2 from the germline V gene are MNHEY and SVGAGI. The CDR3 is made up of 15 amino acids. The trim removed 6 bases at V and 0 bases at J, leaving 8 bases unmatched. The DNA of the CDR3 is TGTGCCAGCAGGAGAGGGACAGTCAACTCCTACGAGCAGTACTTC. Translation: CASRRGTVNSYEQYF.

The V gene is TRBV5-1, the J gene TRBJ2-1, with TRBD2 identical over 7 bases. J lost 3 bases, V lost 0 bases, and 3 bases had no gene match. There are 15 residues in the CDR3. Germline lookup yields CDR1 SGHRS and CDR2 YFSETQ. Here the CDR3 reads CASSLELASYNEQFF. CDR3 coding DNA: TGCGCCAGCAGCTTGGAACTAGCGAGCTACAATGAGCAGTTCTTC.